The following is a TCR beta chain sequence with its context. The entry originates in a study of metastatic and nonmetastatic thyroid tumors. None of the patients had undergone any treatment ahead of thyroid surgery. In germline, CDR1 is DFQATT, CDR2 SNEGSKA (reference sequence). Deletions cut 3 bases from V and 6 bases from J, with 14 bases between. This CDR3 has 13 amino acids. Through MiXCR, TCRdb re-clonotyped the PCR reads. The sample lists tens of thousands of clones, under 20% occurring once. The chain is built from TRBV20-1 and TRBJ1-1; TRBD1 might be the D (5 bases). Sequencing used blood. This sequence originates from a female donor with papillary thyroid cancer or a benign thyroid nodule (not recorded which). Some clones in this sample may be carry-over from other donors' samples. The CDR3 is CSASVQGASEAFF. The CDR3 bases are TGCAGTGCTAGCGTGCAGGGCGCGTCTGAAGCTTTCTTT.